One and the same sample provided the 27 T cell receptor beta chains below, sequenced in a study of blood T cell repertoires in COVID-19. The protocol was immunoSEQ multiplex PCR, while the TCRdb copy is restricted to in-frame clones and leaves out a portion. The sample lists approximately 93,000 clones; about 91% were seen once. The sequenced material came from peripheral blood. The receptors originated from a man aged 60 to 69 with acute or convalescent COVID-19.

This clone was detected once. This rearrangement joins TRBV15 to TRBJ1-3; 9 bases agree with TRBD1. After removal of 2 bases from V and 3 bases from J, the junction contained 5 bases not matched to a gene. This CDR3 contains 16 residues. Looked up from germline, CDR1 is LNHNV and CDR2 is YYDKDF (reference sequence). The CDR3 sequence: CATSRRQGVSGNTIYF. The CDR3 DNA follows: TGTGCCACCAGCAGAAGACAGGGGGTGAGTGGAAACACCATATATTTT.

This chain connects TRBV19 to TRBJ1-1, with D uncertain. Trimming pared 7 bases from V and 3 bases from J, leaving 21 bases between. Germline V gene sequence: CDR1 LNHDA, CDR2 SQIVND (reference sequence). The CDR3 length is 16 residues. This chain's CDR3 is CASTSSGSPLYTEAFF. The CDR3 coding sequence is TGTGCCAGTACCTCGTCGGGGTCTCCCCTCTACACTGAAGCTTTCTTT. Variable domain in full (rest from reference TRBV19 and TRBJ1-1): DGGITQSPKYLFRKEGQNVTLSCEQNLNHDAMYWYRQDPGQGLRLIYYSQIVNDFQKGDIAEGYSVSREKKESFPLTVTSAQKNPTAFYLCASTSSGSPLYTEAFFGQGTRLTVV.

This CDR3 is CASSSRASGNTIYF. The DNA of the CDR3 is TGTGCCAGCAGTTCCCGAGCCTCTGGAAACACCATATATTTT. V usage is TRBV6-5 and J usage is TRBJ1-3; no firm D call. Looked up from germline, CDR1 is MNHEY and CDR2 is SVGAGI. This CDR3 is built from 14 residues. The ends were cut back, 4 bases at V and 0 bases at J, with 7 bases in the middle.

About this clone itself: The same CDR3 can be traced to other DNA sequences in this sample. V and J are TRBV13 and TRBJ2-7, with TRBD2 matching over 10 bases. In germline, CDR1 is PRHDT, CDR2 FYEKMQ (reference sequence). The V gene end was trimmed by 5 bases and the J gene end by 2 bases; junction bases not matched to a gene: 12. The CDR3 sequence is 17 residues long. CDR3 coding DNA: TGTGCCAGCAGCCAGGGCCTAGCGGGAGTAGTCGCCTACGAGCAGTACTTC. Its protein is CASSQGLAGVVAYEQYF.

The rearrangement links TRBV2 to TRBJ1-2; D remains unclear. The CDR3 contains 11 residues. Germline-derived CDR1 and CDR2 are SNHLY and FYNNEI. Trimming left V 5 bases short and J 3 bases short, with 4 bases between. In nucleotides, the CDR3 is TGTGCCAGCAGTCCCGACTATGGCTACACCTTC. Its translation is CASSPDYGYTF.

The V and J genes are TRBV20-1 and TRBJ1-2; TRBD1 agrees at 8 bases. The germline V gene encodes CDR1 DFQATT and CDR2 SNEGSKA (reference sequence). Unmatched junction bases numbered 5, after V lost 6 bases and J lost 8 bases. The CDR3 is made up of 11 amino acids. CDR3 in amino acids: CSAPTGVGYTF. CDR3 sequence (DNA): TGCAGTGCCCCGACAGGGGTCGGCTACACCTTC.

The chain combines TRBV30 with TRBJ1-2; 8 nucleotides match TRBD1. With V trimmed by 4 bases and J by 3 bases, 7 bases remained unmatched. The CDR3 runs 14 residues. CDR1 is GTSNPN, CDR2 SVGIG, per germline (reference sequence). CDR3 DNA: TGTGCCTGGAACATAGACAGGGGATACTATGGCTACACCTTC. This encodes CAWNIDRGYYGYTF.

The chain couples TRBV12-5 to TRBJ2-3; D uncertain. The CDR3 runs 14 residues. CDR1 and CDR2 (germline): LGHNT, FRNRAP. The V end lost 0 bases, the J end lost 0 bases, and 4 bases lay between the germline ends. The CDR3 region has the DNA TGTGCTAGTGGTTTGGTACGGAGCACAGATACGCAGTATTTT. This translates into CASGLVRSTDTQYF.

The chain carries TRBV11-2 and TRBJ2-2, with 10 bases aligning to TRBD1. After removal of 1 base from V and 4 bases from J, the junction contained 0 bases not matched to a gene. The CDR3 length is 15 residues. Germline V lookup: CDR1 SGHAT, CDR2 FQNNGV. In DNA form, the CDR3 reads TGTGCCAGCAGCTTAGGGACAGGGGGCACCGGGGAGCTGTTTTTT. Residues: CASSLGTGGTGELFF.

The rearrangement uses TRBV3-1 (or the pseudogene TRBV3-2) and TRBJ1-4; 8 bases are shared with TRBD1. Germline loops: CDR1 LGHDT, CDR2 YNNKEL (reference sequence). J gave up 5 bases and V 2 bases, and 7 bases lay outside the gene matches. CDR3 size: 16 residues. The CDR3 protein is CASSQPPGTGNEKLFF. CDR3 coding DNA: TGTGCCAGCAGCCAACCCCCCGGGACAGGAAATGAAAAACTGTTTTTT.

This chain links TRBV10-3 with TRBJ2-7; D is unclear. CDR3 length equals 12 residues. Trimming took 1 base from V and 1 from J, leaving 2 bases between them. Germline V gene sequence: CDR1 ENHRY, CDR2 SYGVKD. The DNA for the CDR3 is TGTGCCATCAGTGAGTTATCCTACGAGCAGTACTTC. Translated: CAISELSYEQYF.

V gene TRBV5-4 combines with J gene TRBJ1-1; tentative D call: TRBD1 (5 bases). Germline lookup yields CDR1 SGHNT and CDR2 YYREEE (reference sequence). The germline V and J ends were trimmed by 10 bases and 3 bases, with 16 bases remaining between them. This CDR3 comprises 13 residues. CDR3 DNA: TGTGCCGCCGCGGGGGGGGGTGACACTGAAGCTTTCTTT. This encodes CAAAGGGDTEAFF.

The chain uses TRBV19 and TRBJ2-5; TRBD1 agrees at 7 bases. The CDR3 spans 20 residues. The V gene's germline CDR1 is LNHDA and CDR2 SQIVND (reference sequence). Trimming cost V 0 bases and J 3 bases; bases outside gene matches: 19. The CDR3 DNA is TGTGCCAGTAGTATAGACCCTGGTCCCGGAAGACAGGGAATGGAAGAGACCCAGTACTTC. Its protein is CASSIDPGPGRQGMEETQYF.

The gene calls are TRBV4-1 and TRBJ2-3; D is undetermined. V dropped 1 base and J dropped 4 bases, with 12 bases sitting between them. The CDR3 has 15 residues. The germline V gene has CDR1 MGHRA and CDR2 YSYEKL. CDR3 sequence (DNA): TGCGCCAGCAGCCAAGCGGCGGCCATTTCAGATACGCAGTATTTT. Translating gives CASSQAAAISDTQYF.

This chain links TRBV19 with TRBJ1-3, with TRBD1 identical over 8 bases. The trim removed 7 bases at V and 0 bases at J, leaving 5 bases unmatched. The CDR3 is made up of 15 amino acids. Germline loops: CDR1 LNHDA, CDR2 SQIVND (reference sequence). CDR3 nucleotide sequence: TGTGCCAGTACCCGACAGGGGAACTCTGGAAACACCATATATTTT. This sequence encodes CASTRQGNSGNTIYF.

This rearrangement joins TRBV4-2 to TRBJ2-3; tentatively, D is TRBD2 (7 bases). With 0 bases removed from V and 2 bases from J, the gap between germline ends came to 15 bases. CDR3 length: 17 residues. Germline V lookup: CDR1 LGHNA, CDR2 YNFKEQ. The CDR3 coding sequence is TGTGCCAGCAGCCAAGACCCCGTCCGGGGGGCCACAGATACGCAGTATTTT. Its protein product is CASSQDPVRGATDTQYF.

J is TRBJ1-4 and V is TRBV5-1, with no clear D. CDR3 size: 14 residues. V was trimmed by 5 bases and J by 0 bases, leaving 8 bases between them. CDR1 and CDR2 (germline): SGHRS, YFSETQ. The DNA of the CDR3 is TGCGCCAGCAGAAAACAGTCAACTAATGAAAAACTGTTTTTT. This sequence encodes CASRKQSTNEKLFF.

The chain joins TRBV5-1 to TRBJ1-4; TRBD1 matches at 7 bases. V was pared by 0 bases and J by 5 bases, with 4 bases of the junction left unmatched. Germline CDR1 and CDR2: SGHRS and YFSETQ. The CDR3 consists of 15 residues. The CDR3 loop is CASSLAGTENEKLFF. DNA for the CDR3: TGCGCCAGCAGCTTGGCCGGGACAGAGAATGAAAAACTGTTTTTT.

The chain links TRBV19 to TRBJ2-5, with TRBD2 matching over 8 bases. CDR3 length equals 14 residues. CDR1 LNHDA and CDR2 SQIVND come from the germline V gene (reference sequence). Germline trimming cut 6 bases from V and 5 bases from J; bases unmatched to any gene: 8. The CDR3 DNA is TGTGCCAGTAGAGGGACTAGATTTACCGAGACCCAGTACTTC. It is translated as CASRGTRFTETQYF.

V gene TRBV24-1 combines with J gene TRBJ2-1, with D tentatively TRBD2 (5 bases). CDR3 length: 15 residues. Per germline, CDR1 KGHDR and CDR2 SFDVKD. V was cut by 1 base and J by 6 bases, with 12 bases left in between. The CDR3 loop is CATSDLLVASNEQFF. The DNA of the CDR3 is TGTGCCACCAGTGATTTACTAGTAGCCTCCAATGAGCAGTTCTTC.

V is TRBV5-1 and J is TRBJ2-5, with 13 bases identical to TRBD2. The CDR3 covers 16 residues. Germline V lookup: CDR1 SGHRS, CDR2 YFSETQ. J was trimmed by 5 bases and V by 4 bases; bases with no gene match: 8. As DNA, the CDR3 is TGCGCCAGCAGCGAAACTAGCGGGGGGGTTTGGGAGACCCAGTACTTC. Its translation: CASSETSGGVWETQYF.

The J gene is TRBJ2-2, the V gene TRBV9; a possible D gene is TRBD1 (7 bases). CDR3 length: 15 residues. Trimming took 4 bases from V and 3 from J, leaving 13 bases between them. The germline gives CDR1 SGDLS, CDR2 YYNGEE. In DNA, the CDR3 is TGTGCCAGCAGCCGGGGGACAGTAGACACCGGGGAGCTGTTTTTT. It translates to CASSRGTVDTGELFF.

V usage is TRBV6-5 and J usage is TRBJ2-5; 7 nucleotides align to TRBD1. Germline CDR1 is MNHEY and CDR2 is SVGAGI. The ends lost 7 bases at V and 3 bases at J; junction bases unmatched: 5. The CDR3 contains 13 residues. CDR3 sequence reads: CASTRDREETQYF. CDR3 nucleotides: TGTGCCAGCACCAGGGACAGAGAAGAGACCCAGTACTTC.

J is TRBJ1-2 and V is TRBV6-5; TRBD1 agrees at 12 bases. Unmatched junction bases numbered 4, after V lost 4 bases and J lost 7 bases. CDR3 size: 14 residues. Germline loops: CDR1 MNHEY, CDR2 SVGAGI. The CDR3 DNA follows: TGTGCCAGCAGTTTCGGGACAGGGGGCCCTGGCTACACCTTC. Translating it yields CASSFGTGGPGYTF.

The CDR3 reads CASSLGPGNGELFF. CDR3 DNA: TGTGCCAGCAGCCTGGGGCCAGGAAACGGGGAGCTGTTTTTT. This sequence joins TRBV7-7 and TRBJ2-2; D is possibly TRBD1 (5 bases). Trimming took 5 bases from V and 7 from J, leaving 14 bases between them. Germline values: CDR1 SSHAT, CDR2 FNYEAQ (reference sequence). This CDR3 contains 14 residues.

The chain combines TRBV28 with TRBJ2-1, with TRBD2 identical over 10 bases. This CDR3 has 13 amino acids. From germline, CDR1 is MDHEN and CDR2 SYDVKM. J gave up 9 bases and V 6 bases, and 5 bases lay outside the gene matches. Here the CDR3 reads CASRAGGPGEQFF. The CDR3 nucleotides read TGTGCCAGCAGAGCGGGGGGGCCAGGTGAGCAGTTCTTC.

V is TRBV5-4 and J is TRBJ2-1; maybe TRBD1 (7 bases). The CDR3 is made up of 16 amino acids. Germline assignment: CDR1 SGHNT and CDR2 YYREEE (reference sequence). V lost 0 bases and J 4 bases, leaving 14 bases between the germline ends. CDR3 bases: TGTGCCAGCAGCTTGGGTATTCAGGGGGGTTACAATGAGCAGTTCTTC. As protein: CASSLGIQGGYNEQFF.